These 21 T cell receptor beta chains were sequenced from one sample in a study of blood T cell repertoires in COVID-19. Generated by immunoSEQ multiplex PCR, the TCRdb table keeps only in-frame clones and is missing some. The table shows roughly 330,000 clones, with more than 70% occurring only once. The material sequenced was PBMCs or T cells enriched from blood (not recorded which). The receptors derive from a woman aged 30 to 39 who had recovered from COVID-19.

This chain links TRBV7-2 with TRBJ2-5, with 7 bases that match TRBD2. In germline, CDR1 is SGHTA, CDR2 FQGNSA. With 5 bases clipped from V and 0 bases from J, the junction kept 6 bases outside the gene matches. The CDR3 totals 15 residues. The CDR3 region has the DNA TGTGCCAGCAGCCCTTCGGGGGGTAACCAAGAGACCCAGTACTTC. Residues: CASSPSGGNQETQYF.

The chain joins TRBV10-3 to TRBJ1-1; no definite D call. The V end was cut by 2 bases, the J end by 3 bases, with 10 bases between. This CDR3 region has 14 residues. Germline V lookup: CDR1 ENHRY, CDR2 SYGVKD. The CDR3 spells CAISEGEVDTEAFF. DNA of the CDR3: TGTGCCATCAGTGAGGGAGAGGTTGACACTGAAGCTTTCTTT.

The chain combines TRBV19 with TRBJ1-5; no firm D call. Germline lookup yields CDR1 LNHDA and CDR2 SQIVND (reference sequence). The V gene lost 0 bases and the J gene lost 3 bases, with 15 bases spanning the gap. The CDR3 spans 17 residues. This CDR3 reads CASSIDLRGIYNQPQHF. The CDR3 DNA reads TGTGCCAGTAGTATAGATCTACGGGGAATCTACAATCAGCCCCAGCATTTT.

V usage is TRBV5-8 and J usage is TRBJ1-2; D is perhaps TRBD1 (5 bases). The germline gives CDR1 SGHTS, CDR2 YDEGEE. The CDR3 sequence is 13 residues long. The V and J ends lost 9 bases and 6 bases respectively, with 18 bases between them. CDR3 nucleotide sequence: TGTGCCAACCTGAAGGGCAGGGTGGATGGCTACACCTTC. Its translation: CANLKGRVDGYTF.

The chain links TRBV9 to TRBJ2-7, with 7 positions matching TRBD2. The germline V gene encodes CDR1 SGDLS and CDR2 YYNGEE. The CDR3 contains 14 residues. J was trimmed by 5 bases and V by 4 bases; bases with no gene match: 9. The CDR3 DNA is TGTGCCAGCAGCACCTTGGCGGGAGCCAACGAGCAGTACTTC. Its protein product is CASSTLAGANEQYF. The full variable domain, completed using reference TRBV9 and TRBJ2-7, is DSGVTQTPKHLITATGQRVTLRCSPRSGDLSVYWYQQSLDQGLQFLIQYYNGEERAKGNILERFSAQQFPDLHSELNLSSLELGDSALYFCASSTLAGANEQYFGPGTRLTVT.

The gene calls are TRBV7-9 and TRBJ1-4; no clear D gene. The CDR3 is 16 residues long. The germline V and J ends were trimmed by 2 bases and 5 bases, with 15 bases remaining between them. Germline V gives CDR1 SEHNR, CDR2 FQNEAQ (reference sequence). The CDR3 loop reads CASSLYSGGGNEKLFF. CDR3 nucleotide sequence: TGTGCCAGCAGCTTATATTCGGGAGGAGGCAATGAAAAACTGTTTTTT.

The chain employs TRBV29-1 and TRBJ1-1; D ambiguous. This CDR3 contains 11 residues. Germline V CDR1 and CDR2: SQVTM, ANQGSEA. Trimming took off 2 bases at V and 8 bases at J, with 9 bases between the two ends. The CDR3: CSVELTQEAFF. The CDR3 DNA follows: TGCAGCGTTGAACTTACACAAGAAGCTTTCTTT.

This clone was seen a handful of times. The CDR3 DNA follows: TGTGCCTGGAGCGCAACACCTAACTATGGCTACACCTTC. Amino acid sequence: CAWSATPNYGYTF. The chain carries TRBV30 and TRBJ1-2; D unresolved. This CDR3 is built from 13 residues. Looked up from germline, CDR1 is GTSNPN and CDR2 is SVGIG (reference sequence). Trimming took off 3 bases at V and 0 bases at J, with 8 bases between the two ends. The whole variable domain, filled in from reference TRBV30 and TRBJ1-2, reads SQTIHQWPATLVQPVGSPLSLECTVEGTSNPNLYWYRQAAGRGLQLLFYSVGIGQISSEVPQNLSASRPQDRQFILSSKKLLLSDSGFYLCAWSATPNYGYTFGSGTRLTVV.

The chain combines TRBV4-2 with TRBJ1-4; D is uncertain. This CDR3 region has 14 residues. Per the germline V gene, CDR1 is LGHNA and CDR2 is YNFKEQ. Trimming shortened V by 0 bases and J by 8 bases, and 10 bases separated the two germline ends. The CDR3 reads CASSQEGGVEKLFF. The CDR3 coding sequence is TGTGCCAGCAGCCAAGAAGGCGGGGTCGAAAAACTGTTTTTT.

The chain uses TRBV18 and TRBJ2-2, with D perhaps matching TRBD1 (5 bases). V was cut by 4 bases and J by 0 bases, with 15 bases left in between. CDR3 size: 17 residues. CDR1 is KGHSH, CDR2 LQKENI, per germline. CDR3 in DNA: TGTGCCAGCTCACTTACAGTGGGGCTTGCGAACACCGGGGAGCTGTTTTTT. Translated, it gives CASSLTVGLANTGELFF.

This chain connects TRBV19 to TRBJ1-4, with D unresolved. V lost 5 bases and J 7 bases, leaving 20 bases between the germline ends. The CDR3 runs to 16 residues. The germline V gene has CDR1 LNHDA and CDR2 SQIVND (reference sequence). This chain's CDR3 is CASSSPRAVSVEKLFF. CDR3 in DNA: TGTGCCAGTAGTTCCCCGAGGGCAGTGAGTGTTGAAAAACTGTTTTTT.

The V call is TRBV7-3, the J call TRBJ1-1, with 9 bases identical to TRBD1. From germline, CDR1 is SGHTA and CDR2 FQGTGA. With 5 bases clipped from V and 8 bases from J, the junction kept 3 bases outside the gene matches. The CDR3 length is 12 residues. In DNA, the CDR3 is TGTGCCAGCAGCCCCGGGACAGGGGAAGCTTTCTTT. Amino acids: CASSPGTGEAFF.

This clone was observed once. The rearrangement uses TRBV20-1 and TRBJ2-1; 7 bases align to TRBD2. Trimming took 3 bases from V and 9 from J; bases not matched to a gene: 5. The CDR3 covers 12 residues. The germline V gene encodes CDR1 DFQATT and CDR2 SNEGSKA (reference sequence). The CDR3: CSASVGRGEQFF. The DNA of the CDR3 is TGCAGTGCTAGTGTAGGGAGGGGTGAGCAGTTCTTC.

This clone was recorded once. The chain carries TRBV7-9 and TRBJ2-2, with D maybe TRBD2 (5 bases). This CDR3 spans 15 amino acids. Trimming shortened V by 4 bases and J by 0 bases, and 9 bases separated the two germline ends. Germline-derived CDR1 and CDR2 are SEHNR and FQNEAQ (reference sequence). CDR3 nucleotide sequence: TGTGCCAGCAGCTCCGGACTGGCGAACACCGGGGAGCTGTTTTTT. It encodes CASSSGLANTGELFF.

The chain carries TRBV2 and TRBJ1-2; D remains ambiguous. Germline V lookup: CDR1 SNHLY, CDR2 FYNNEI. The V end was cut by 7 bases, the J end by 0 bases, with 12 bases between. The CDR3 contains 14 residues. CDR3 amino acids: CASMGRKTNYGYTF. DNA of the CDR3: TGTGCCAGCATGGGCAGAAAAACTAACTATGGCTACACCTTC.

V gene TRBV19 combines with J gene TRBJ2-5, with 8 bases fitting TRBD2. Germline lookup yields CDR1 LNHDA and CDR2 SQIVND (reference sequence). CDR3 length equals 15 residues. With 1 base clipped from V and 3 bases from J, the junction kept 4 bases outside the gene matches. Here the CDR3 reads CASSIVQAGEETQYF. As DNA, the CDR3 is TGTGCCAGTAGTATAGTTCAAGCGGGGGAAGAGACCCAGTACTTC.

The sample holds a few counts of this clone. The chain combines TRBV27 with TRBJ1-5, with D perhaps matching TRBD1 (6 bases). This CDR3 has 15 amino acids. Trimming stripped 6 bases from V and 2 bases from J, with 14 bases between. Germline V CDR1 and CDR2: MNHEY, SMNVEV (reference sequence). The CDR3 sequence: CASSSDRFGNQPQHF. CDR3 coding DNA: TGTGCCAGCAGCTCTGACAGGTTCGGCAATCAGCCCCAGCATTTT.

The chain uses TRBV7-2 and TRBJ2-4, with 13 bases lining up with TRBD2. From germline, CDR1 is SGHTA and CDR2 FQGNSA. The V gene end was trimmed by 5 bases and the J gene end by 1 base; junction bases not matched to a gene: 5. There are 17 residues in the CDR3. The CDR3 coding sequence is TGTGCCAGCAGCCCGCGGGGACTAGCGGGGGCCAAAAACATTCAGTACTTC. Protein: CASSPRGLAGAKNIQYF.

This sequence joins TRBV4-1 and TRBJ2-7, with a possible D match to TRBD2 (5 bases). With 1 base removed from V and 0 bases from J, the gap between germline ends came to 7 bases. The length of the CDR3 is 14 residues. Germline assignment: CDR1 MGHRA and CDR2 YSYEKL. The DNA of the CDR3 is TGCGCCAGCAGCCAAGCGGGGAACTCCTACGAGCAGTACTTC. Amino acids: CASSQAGNSYEQYF.

The V and J genes are TRBV5-4 and TRBJ2-1, with 8 bases fitting TRBD2. Losses at the gene ends were 0 bases for V and 2 bases for J; bases not matched to a gene: 4. The V gene's germline CDR1 is SGHNT and CDR2 YYREEE (reference sequence). The CDR3 loop spans 16 amino acids. CDR3 DNA: TGTGCCAGCAGCTTGGTTCTCGGGGGGGCCTACAATGAGCAGTTCTTC. This encodes CASSLVLGGAYNEQFF. Filled out from reference TRBV5-4 and TRBJ2-1, the complete variable domain reads ETGVTQSPTHLIKTRGQQVTLRCSSQSGHNTVSWYQQALGQGPQFIFQYYREEENGRGNFPPRFSGLQFPNYSSELNVNALELDDSALYLCASSLVLGGAYNEQFFGPGTRLTVL.

The chain has TRBV5-1 and TRBJ2-1; the match to TRBD2 covers 8 bases. Unmatched junction bases numbered 1, after V lost 0 bases and J lost 2 bases. The CDR3 is 15 residues long. The germline gives CDR1 SGHRS, CDR2 YFSETQ. CDR3: CASSLAGGAYNEQFF. The CDR3 region has the DNA TGCGCCAGCAGCTTGGCCGGGGGGGCCTACAATGAGCAGTTCTTC. The entire variable domain, with the rest obtained from reference TRBV5-1 and TRBJ2-1, is as follows: KAGVTQTPRYLIKTRGQQVTLSCSPISGHRSVSWYQQTPGQGLQFLFEYFSETQRNKGNFPGRFSGRQFSNSRSEMNVSTLELGDSALYLCASSLAGGAYNEQFFGPGTRLTVL.